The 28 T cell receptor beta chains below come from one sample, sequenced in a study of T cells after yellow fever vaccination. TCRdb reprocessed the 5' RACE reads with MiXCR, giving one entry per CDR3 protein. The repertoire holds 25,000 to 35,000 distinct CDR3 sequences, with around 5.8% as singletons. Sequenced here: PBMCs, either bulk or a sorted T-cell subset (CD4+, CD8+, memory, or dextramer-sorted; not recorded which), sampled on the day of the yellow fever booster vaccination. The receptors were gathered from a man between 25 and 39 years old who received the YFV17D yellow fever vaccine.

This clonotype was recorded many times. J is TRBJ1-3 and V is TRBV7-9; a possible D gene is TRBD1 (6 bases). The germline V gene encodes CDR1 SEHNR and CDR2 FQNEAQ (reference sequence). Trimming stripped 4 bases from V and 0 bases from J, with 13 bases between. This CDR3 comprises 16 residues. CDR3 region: CASSSLTGLSGNTIYF. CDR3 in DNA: TGTGCCAGCAGCTCACTGACAGGCCTCTCTGGAAACACCATATATTTT.

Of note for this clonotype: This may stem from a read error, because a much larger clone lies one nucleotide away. The chain's CDR3 is CASSSDRFTEASF. In DNA, the CDR3 is TGTGCCAGCAGCTCCGACAGGTTTACTGAAGCTTCCTTT. The chain carries TRBV7-2 and TRBJ1-1; weak D call: TRBD1 (6 bases). The CDR3 runs to 13 residues. Germline V gene sequence: CDR1 SGHTA, CDR2 FQGNSA.

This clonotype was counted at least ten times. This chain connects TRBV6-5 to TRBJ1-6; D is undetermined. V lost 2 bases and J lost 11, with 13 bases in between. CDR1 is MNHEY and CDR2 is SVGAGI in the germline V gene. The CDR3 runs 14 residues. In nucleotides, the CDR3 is TGTGCCAGCAGTTACGGACGGCGAGGACCACCCCTCCACTTT. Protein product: CASSYGRRGPPLHF.

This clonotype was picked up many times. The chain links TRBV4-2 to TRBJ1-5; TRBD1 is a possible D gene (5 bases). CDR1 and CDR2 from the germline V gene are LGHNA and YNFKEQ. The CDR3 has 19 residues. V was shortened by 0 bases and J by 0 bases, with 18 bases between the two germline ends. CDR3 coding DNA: TGTGCCAGCAGCCAAGACCCTATGGTACAGGCTAATAGCAATCAGCCCCAGCATTTT. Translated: CASSQDPMVQANSNQPQHF.

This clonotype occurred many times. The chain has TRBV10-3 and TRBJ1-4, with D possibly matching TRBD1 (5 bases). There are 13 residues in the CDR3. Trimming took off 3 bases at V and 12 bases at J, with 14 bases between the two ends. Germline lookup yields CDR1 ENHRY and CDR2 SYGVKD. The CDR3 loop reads CAISEGRQSELFF. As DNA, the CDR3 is TGTGCCATCAGTGAAGGGAGACAGTCCGAACTGTTTTTT.

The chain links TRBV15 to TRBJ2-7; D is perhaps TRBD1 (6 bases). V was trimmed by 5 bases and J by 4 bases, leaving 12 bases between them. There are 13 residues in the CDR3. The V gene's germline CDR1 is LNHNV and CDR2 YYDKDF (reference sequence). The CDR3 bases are TGTGCCACCAGCTCAATTACAGGGTACGAGCAGTACTTC. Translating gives CATSSITGYEQYF.

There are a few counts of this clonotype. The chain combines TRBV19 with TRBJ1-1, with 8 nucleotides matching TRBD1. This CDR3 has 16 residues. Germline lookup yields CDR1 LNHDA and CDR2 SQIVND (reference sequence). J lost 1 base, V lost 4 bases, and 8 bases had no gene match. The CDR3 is CASSTRNRGSNTEAFF. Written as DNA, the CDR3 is TGTGCCAGTAGTACAAGAAACAGGGGGTCGAACACTGAAGCTTTCTTT.

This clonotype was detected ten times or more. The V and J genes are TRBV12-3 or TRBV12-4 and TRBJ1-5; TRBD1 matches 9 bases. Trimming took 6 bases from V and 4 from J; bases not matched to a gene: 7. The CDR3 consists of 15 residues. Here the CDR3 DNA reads TGTGCCAGCAGAACCGACAGGGGGATTAATCAGCCCCAGCATTTT. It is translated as CASRTDRGINQPQHF.

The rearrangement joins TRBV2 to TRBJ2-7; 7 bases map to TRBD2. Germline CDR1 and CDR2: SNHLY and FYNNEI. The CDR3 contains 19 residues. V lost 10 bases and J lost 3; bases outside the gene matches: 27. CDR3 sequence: CAISAKPGRSGAWRYEQYF. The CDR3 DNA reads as TGTGCCATCAGCGCTAAGCCGGGCCGCAGCGGGGCTTGGCGCTACGAGCAGTACTTC. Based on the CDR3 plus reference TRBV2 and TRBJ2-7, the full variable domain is EPEVTQTPSHQVTQMGQEVILRCVPISNHLYFYWYRQILGQKVEFLVSFYNNEISEKSEIFDDQFSVERPDGSNFTLKIRSTKLEDSAMYFCAISAKPGRSGAWRYEQYFGPGTRLTVT.

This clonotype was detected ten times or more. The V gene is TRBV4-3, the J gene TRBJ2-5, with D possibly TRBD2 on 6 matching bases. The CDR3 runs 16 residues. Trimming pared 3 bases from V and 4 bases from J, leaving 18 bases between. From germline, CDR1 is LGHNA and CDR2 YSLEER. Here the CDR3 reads CASSQDRRGAGETQYF. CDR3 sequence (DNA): TGCGCCAGCAGCCAGGATCGGAGGGGCGCGGGAGAGACCCAGTACTTC.

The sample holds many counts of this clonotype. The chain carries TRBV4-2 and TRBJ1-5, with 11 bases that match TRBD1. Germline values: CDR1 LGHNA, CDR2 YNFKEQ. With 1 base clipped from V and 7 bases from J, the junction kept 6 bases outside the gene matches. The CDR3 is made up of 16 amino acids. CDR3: CASSQAGQGDIQPQHF. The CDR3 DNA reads TGTGCCAGCAGCCAAGCGGGACAGGGGGATATCCAGCCCCAGCATTTT.

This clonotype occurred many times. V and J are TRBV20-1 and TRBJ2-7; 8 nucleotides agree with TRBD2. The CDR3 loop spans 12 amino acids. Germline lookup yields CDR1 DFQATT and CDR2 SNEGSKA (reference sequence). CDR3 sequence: CSGRGEGYEQYF. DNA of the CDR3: TGCAGCGGGAGGGGAGAAGGCTACGAGCAGTACTTC.

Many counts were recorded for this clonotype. CDR3 DNA: TGCGCCAGCAGCTACCAGGGACCAACCACCGGTGAGCAGTTCTTC. Translation: CASSYQGPTTGEQFF. V and J are TRBV5-1 and TRBJ2-1; either TRBD1 or TRBD2 may supply D (5 bases each). V was pared by 3 bases and J by 9 bases, with 19 bases between. The CDR3 is made up of 15 amino acids. Germline values: CDR1 SGHRS, CDR2 YFSETQ.

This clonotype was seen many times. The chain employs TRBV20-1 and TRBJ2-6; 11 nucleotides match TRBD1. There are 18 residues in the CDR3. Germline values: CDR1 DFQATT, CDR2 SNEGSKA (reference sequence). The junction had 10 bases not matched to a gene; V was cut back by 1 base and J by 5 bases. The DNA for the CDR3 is TGCAGTGCTAGAGCTATGGACAGGGGGCAACCTTGGGCCAACGTCCTGACTTTC. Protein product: CSARAMDRGQPWANVLTF.

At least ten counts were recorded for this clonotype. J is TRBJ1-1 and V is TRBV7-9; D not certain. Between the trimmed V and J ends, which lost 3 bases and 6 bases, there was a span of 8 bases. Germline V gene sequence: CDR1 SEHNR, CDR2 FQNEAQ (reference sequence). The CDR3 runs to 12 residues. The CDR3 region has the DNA TGTGCCAGCAGCTTTCCGGGGTCTGAAGCTTTCTTT. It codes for CASSFPGSEAFF.

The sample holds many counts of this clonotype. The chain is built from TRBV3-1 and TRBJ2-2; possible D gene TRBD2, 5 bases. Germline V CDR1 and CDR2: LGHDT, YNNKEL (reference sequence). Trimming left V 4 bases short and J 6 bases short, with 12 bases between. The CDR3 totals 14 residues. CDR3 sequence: CASSRELSPGELFF. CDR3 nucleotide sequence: TGTGCCAGCAGCCGGGAGCTCTCCCCCGGGGAGCTGTTTTTT.

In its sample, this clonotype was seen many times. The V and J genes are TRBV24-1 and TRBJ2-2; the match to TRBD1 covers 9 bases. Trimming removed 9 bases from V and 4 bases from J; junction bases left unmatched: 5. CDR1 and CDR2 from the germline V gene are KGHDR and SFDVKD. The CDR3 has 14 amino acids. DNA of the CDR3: TGTGCCACCTCCGGGACAGGGAGCACCGGGGAGCTGTTTTTT. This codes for CATSGTGSTGELFF.

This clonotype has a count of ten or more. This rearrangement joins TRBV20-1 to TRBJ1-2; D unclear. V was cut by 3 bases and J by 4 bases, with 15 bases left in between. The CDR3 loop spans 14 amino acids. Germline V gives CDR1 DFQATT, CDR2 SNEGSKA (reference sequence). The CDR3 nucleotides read TGCAGTGCTAGGTCGGGAGAACAGAGCTATGGCTACACCTTC. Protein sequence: CSARSGEQSYGYTF.

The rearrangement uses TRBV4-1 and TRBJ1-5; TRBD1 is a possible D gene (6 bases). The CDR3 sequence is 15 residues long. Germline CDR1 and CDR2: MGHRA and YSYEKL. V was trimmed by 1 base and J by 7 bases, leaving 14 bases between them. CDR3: CASSQGRGAWQPQHF. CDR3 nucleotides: TGCGCCAGCAGCCAAGGCCGGGGGGCTTGGCAGCCCCAGCATTTT.

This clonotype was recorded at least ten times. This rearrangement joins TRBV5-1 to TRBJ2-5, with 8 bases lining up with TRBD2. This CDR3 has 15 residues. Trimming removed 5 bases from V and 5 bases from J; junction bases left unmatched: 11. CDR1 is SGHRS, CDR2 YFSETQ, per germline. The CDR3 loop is CASRYTGLVSETQYF. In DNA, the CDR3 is TGCGCCAGCAGATACACGGGACTAGTCTCGGAGACCCAGTACTTC.

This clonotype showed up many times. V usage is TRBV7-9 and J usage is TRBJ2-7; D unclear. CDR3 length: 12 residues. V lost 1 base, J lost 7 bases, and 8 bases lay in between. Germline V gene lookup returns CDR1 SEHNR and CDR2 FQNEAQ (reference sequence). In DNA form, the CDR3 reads TGTGCCAGCAGCTTAGAATGGGGAGAGCAGTACTTC. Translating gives CASSLEWGEQYF. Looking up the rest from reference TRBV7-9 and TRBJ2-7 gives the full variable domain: DTGVSQNPRHKITKRGQNVTFRCDPISEHNRLYWYRQTLGQGPEFLTYFQNEAQLEKSRLLSDRFSAERPKGSFSTLEIQRTEQGDSAMYLCASSLEWGEQYFGPGTRLTVT.

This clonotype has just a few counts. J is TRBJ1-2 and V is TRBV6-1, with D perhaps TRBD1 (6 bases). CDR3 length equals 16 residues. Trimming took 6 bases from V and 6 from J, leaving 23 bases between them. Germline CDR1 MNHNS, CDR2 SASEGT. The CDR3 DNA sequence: TGTGCCAGCAGCCCCGTTGGGTCCAGGGGAGGAAATGGCTACACCTTC. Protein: CASSPVGSRGGNGYTF.

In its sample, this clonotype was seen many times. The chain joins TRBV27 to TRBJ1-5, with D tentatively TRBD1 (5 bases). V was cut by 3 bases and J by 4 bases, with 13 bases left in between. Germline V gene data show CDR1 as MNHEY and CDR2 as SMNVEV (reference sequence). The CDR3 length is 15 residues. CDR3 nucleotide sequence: TGTGCCAGCAGTTTGCGGGGCAAAAAAAATCAGCCCCAGCATTTT. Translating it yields CASSLRGKKNQPQHF.

CDR3 sequence: CASRSAGGELFF. DNA for the CDR3: TGTGCCAGCAGATCAGCGGGGGGGGAGCTGTTTTTT. This chain joins TRBV27 and TRBJ2-2; 7 bases are shared with TRBD2. CDR1 MNHEY and CDR2 SMNVEV come from the germline V gene (reference sequence). With 6 bases clipped from V and 8 bases from J, the junction kept 3 bases outside the gene matches. The CDR3 has 12 residues.

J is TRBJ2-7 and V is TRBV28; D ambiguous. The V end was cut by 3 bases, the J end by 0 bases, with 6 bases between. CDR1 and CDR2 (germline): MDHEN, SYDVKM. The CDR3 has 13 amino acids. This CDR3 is CASSFSTSYEQYF. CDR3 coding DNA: TGTGCCAGCAGTTTTTCTACCTCCTACGAGCAGTACTTC. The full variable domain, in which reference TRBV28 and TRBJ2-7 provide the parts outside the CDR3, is DVKVTQSSRYLVKRTGEKVFLECVQDMDHENMFWYRQDPGLGLRLIYFSYDVKMKEKGDIPEGYSVSREKKERFSLILESASTNQTSMYLCASSFSTSYEQYFGPGTRLTVT.

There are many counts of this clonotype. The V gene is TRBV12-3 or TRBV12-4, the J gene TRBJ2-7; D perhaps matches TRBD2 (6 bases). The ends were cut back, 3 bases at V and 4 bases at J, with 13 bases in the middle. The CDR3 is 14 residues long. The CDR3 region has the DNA TGTGCCAGCAGTTTGACGGGACTTATTTACGAGCAGTACTTC. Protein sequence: CASSLTGLIYEQYF.

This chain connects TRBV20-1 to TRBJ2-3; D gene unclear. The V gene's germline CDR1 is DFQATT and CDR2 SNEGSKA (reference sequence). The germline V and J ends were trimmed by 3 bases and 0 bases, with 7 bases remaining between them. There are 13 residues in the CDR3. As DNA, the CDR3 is TGCAGTGCTAGTACGCCTAGCACAGATACGCAGTATTTT. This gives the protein CSASTPSTDTQYF.

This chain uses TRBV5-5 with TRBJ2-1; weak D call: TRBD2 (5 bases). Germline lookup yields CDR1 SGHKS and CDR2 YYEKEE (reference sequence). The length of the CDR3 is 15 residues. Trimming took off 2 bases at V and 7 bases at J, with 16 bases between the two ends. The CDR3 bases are TGTGCCAGCAGCTTTCTGGTGGCGGGCTCGAATGAGCAGTTCTTC. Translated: CASSFLVAGSNEQFF. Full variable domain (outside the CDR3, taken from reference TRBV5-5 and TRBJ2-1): DAGVTQSPTHLIKTRGQQVTLRCSPISGHKSVSWYQQVLGQGPQFIFQYYEKEERGRGNFPDRFSARQFPNYSSELNVNALLLGDSALYLCASSFLVAGSNEQFFGPGTRLTVL.